A selection of T cell receptor beta chains follows, all from one sample in a study of beta chain features in type 1 diabetes. Here immunoSEQ multiplex PCR was the method, and the copy in TCRdb shows in-frame clones only, minus some. The sample lists over 150,000 clones, approximately 10% seen once, with under 0.55% in the top ten. Material: central memory CD4+ T cells from blood. The receptors here all came from a young man with type 1 diabetes. The CDR3 runs from the conserved cysteine through the conserved F or W. A D gene is named only where the DNA matches it firmly. Rows give clone size only sometimes, using once, few, many, or a class for an expanded clone.

D gene,clone size,V gene,J gene,CDR3 DNA,CDR3 protein
TRBD1,.,TRBV9,TRBJ2-7,TGTGCCAGCAGCTCGCGGACAGGGGGCTTACTCGAGCAGTACTTC,CASSSRTGGLLEQYF
.,few,TRBV5-1,TRBJ2-3,TGCGCCAGCAGCTGGGGCCAACTCGAGGATACGCAGTATTTT,CASSWGQLEDTQYF
.,.,TRBV28,TRBJ2-3,TGTGCCAGCAGCCACCTAGCATATACGCAGTATTTT,CASSHLAYTQYF
TRBD1,.,TRBV28,TRBJ2-1,TGTGCCAGCAGTTCGGGACAGGGTACCTACAATGAGCAGTTCTTC,CASSSGQGTYNEQFF
TRBD1,.,TRBV19,TRBJ2-4,TGTGCCAGTAGTATCGGGACAGGATTGAACATTCAGTACTTC,CASSIGTGLNIQYF
.,few,TRBV19,TRBJ2-1,TGTGCCAGTAGTAAGTCCGGTTACCTTAGGAGTGAGCAGTTCTTC,CASSKSGYLRSEQFF
TRBD1,few,TRBV28,TRBJ2-1,TGTGCCAGCAGTGGGCACAGGGGAATGATCGGCAATGAGCAGTTCTTC,CASSGHRGMIGNEQFF
TRBD1,.,TRBV12-5,TRBJ2-3,TGTGCTAGTGGTTTCTTTTTCGGGACAGGGTTTGCAGATACGCAGTATTTT,CASGFFFGTGFADTQYF
TRBD1,few,TRBV7-2,TRBJ2-7,TGTGCCAGCAGCCCAGGGGACAGGTCCTCCTACGAGCAGTACTTC,CASSPGDRSSYEQYF
.,.,TRBV9,TRBJ1-1,TGTGCCAGCAGCCCTTGGGGGGGGCAGGACACTGAAGCTTTCTTT,CASSPWGGQDTEAFF
.,few,TRBV7-9,TRBJ2-7,TGTGCCAGCAGCCCGAGTTGGACTCGCTCCTACGAGCAGTACTTC,CASSPSWTRSYEQYF
TRBD2,few,TRBV4-2,TRBJ2-1,TGTGCCAGCAGCCAAGTGGCTAGCGGAGCCTACAATGAGCAGTTCTTC,CASSQVASGAYNEQFF
.,few,TRBV28,TRBJ1-2,TGTGCCAGCACCCTGGGCAGGGGAGTCTTTTTTGGCTACACCTTC,CASTLGRGVFFGYTF
TRBD1,.,TRBV7-6,TRBJ2-5,TGTGCCAGCAGCCCACAGGGACAGGGTAGAGATGAGACCCAGTACTTC,CASSPQGQGRDETQYF
TRBD1,.,TRBV9,TRBJ2-5,TGTGCCAGCAGCACCAGGACAGGAGAGACCCAGTACTTC,CASSTRTGETQYF
.,many,TRBV7-2,TRBJ2-5,TGTGCCAGCAGCTTAGGTTCCACAAAAGAGACCCAGTACTTC,CASSLGSTKETQYF
.,.,TRBV20-1,TRBJ1-1,TGCAGGGCGTCTAGGAACACTGAAGCTTTCTTT,CRASRNTEAFF
.,.,TRBV4-1,TRBJ2-6,TGCGCCAGCAGCCAAGATAAAGTTAGGAGCTCTGGGGCCAACGTCCTGACTTTC,CASSQDKVRSSGANVLTF
.,.,TRBV18,TRBJ2-1,TGTGCCAGCTCACCACCCTCAGCGGACAATGAGCAGTTCTTC,CASSPPSADNEQFF
TRBD1,.,TRBV5-4,TRBJ2-3,TGTGCCAGCAGCTTGAATGCCGGGACAGGGATTCGGGCCACAGATACGCAGTATTTT,CASSLNAGTGIRATDTQYF
.,few,TRBV18,TRBJ2-5,TGTGCCAGCTCACCAGGGGAGCAGACCCAGTACTTC,CASSPGEQTQYF
.,.,TRBV7-8,TRBJ1-1,TGTGCCAGCAGCTTACGACAGAACACTGAAGCTTTCTTT,CASSLRQNTEAFF
.,few,TRBV29-1,TRBJ2-3,TGCAGCGTTGACGGGGTCCGGGGTACGCAGTATTTT,CSVDGVRGTQYF
TRBD2,few,TRBV7-3,TRBJ2-3,TGTGCCAGCAGCCAAGGACTAGGTGGGCAGTATTTT,CASSQGLGGQYF
TRBD2,few,TRBV5-4,TRBJ2-1,TGTGCCAGCAGCCCTAGCGGGAGGCCCCGGGGGGAGCAGTTCTTC,CASSPSGRPRGEQFF
TRBD2,.,TRBV27,TRBJ2-6,TGTGCCAGCAGTCCCCGGGGGGGGACCCGCTCTGGGGCCAACGTCCTGACTTTC,CASSPRGGTRSGANVLTF
.,.,TRBV7-3,TRBJ2-1,TGTGCCAGCAGCTTGAGCTTGGCGGGATCCTACAATGAGCAGTTCTTC,CASSLSLAGSYNEQFF
.,.,TRBV18,TRBJ1-1,TGTGCCAGCTCACCAGAAGGGGGATCGGGCACTGAAGCTTTCTTT,CASSPEGGSGTEAFF
TRBD1,few,TRBV2,TRBJ1-2,TGTGCCAGCAGCGAGACAGGGGGCGCCGGCTACACCTTC,CASSETGGAGYTF
.,few,TRBV5-1,TRBJ1-1,TGCGCCAGCAGCTTGGGGGGCATGAACACTGAAGCTTTCTTT,CASSLGGMNTEAFF
TRBD1,few,TRBV7-9,TRBJ1-2,TGTGCCAGCAGCTTATCACAGGGGGCGCGAGACTATGGCTACACCTTC,CASSLSQGARDYGYTF
.,few,TRBV4-1,TRBJ2-2,TGCGCCAGCAGCCGTCGACAGACCACCGGGGAGCTGTTTTTT,CASSRRQTTGELFF
TRBD2,.,TRBV27,TRBJ2-1,TGTGCCAGCAGTTTAGGAGCGGGAGTACGCAATGAGCAGTTCTTC,CASSLGAGVRNEQFF
TRBD1,few,TRBV30,TRBJ1-5,TGTGCCTGGAGTGCTACCGCGGGACAGTACCAGCCCCAGCATTTT,CAWSATAGQYQPQHF
TRBD2,.,TRBV28,TRBJ2-3,TGTGCCAGCAGTAGCGGGAGTCCCACAGATACGCAGTATTTT,CASSSGSPTDTQYF
.,once,TRBV18,TRBJ1-2,TGTGCCAGCTCAGATAACACGGGGTCCGGGGGCTACACCTTC,CASSDNTGSGGYTF
TRBD1,.,TRBV30,TRBJ2-5,TGTGCCTGGAGTGGACAGGGGGCCGGGACCCAGTACTTC,CAWSGQGAGTQYF
.,.,TRBV19,TRBJ1-5,TGTGCCAGTAGTATTATTAATCAGCCCCAGCATTTT,CASSIINQPQHF
.,.,TRBV7-3,TRBJ2-1,TGTGCCAGCAGCTTGACTAGTACTGACAATGAGCAGTTCTTC,CASSLTSTDNEQFF
.,few,TRBV6-1,TRBJ1-5,TGTGCCAGCAGTGGGCAGGGTTTGCAGCCCCAGCATTTT,CASSGQGLQPQHF
TRBD1,.,TRBV23-1,TRBJ2-4,TGCGCCAGCAGTCACGCACCTTGGACAGGGGAAGGGTTAGCCAAAAACATTCAGTACTTC,CASSHAPWTGEGLAKNIQYF
TRBD1,.,TRBV7-2,TRBJ1-4,TGTGCCAGCAGTCCACAGGGGGCGGGAGGAAAACTGTTTTTT,CASSPQGAGGKLFF
.,.,TRBV25-1,TRBJ2-1,TGTGCCAGCAGTTTGACAGAAAACAATGAGCAGTTCTTC,CASSLTENNEQFF
.,.,TRBV5-1,TRBJ2-5,TGCGCCAGCAGCCGCTTGGCCACAGGAGGGCAAGAGACCCAGTACTTC,CASSRLATGGQETQYF
.,few,TRBV6-5,TRBJ2-7,TGTGCCAGCAGTGAACATTATACCTACGAGCAGTACTTC,CASSEHYTYEQYF
TRBD1,.,TRBV27,TRBJ1-5,TGTGCCAGCAGATACAGGGGTAGCCAGCCCCAGCATTTT,CASRYRGSQPQHF
TRBD2,few,TRBV18,TRBJ2-2,TGTGCCAGCTCACGCGGGGGGACGAACACCGGGGAGCTGTTTTTT,CASSRGGTNTGELFF
.,few,TRBV18,TRBJ2-4,TGTGCCAGCTCACCGCCCGCCGGACAACAAAACATTCAGTACTTC,CASSPPAGQQNIQYF
TRBD1,few,TRBV29-1,TRBJ1-2,TGCAGCGTTGCCCAGGGGGACTATGGCTACACCTTC,CSVAQGDYGYTF
TRBD2,.,TRBV6-6,TRBJ2-5,TGTGCCAGCAGTCCTCTAGCGGCTCAAGAGACCCAGTACTTC,CASSPLAAQETQYF
.,.,TRBV18,TRBJ2-3,TGTGCCAGCTCCACCGCGGTAGGCACAGATACGCAGTATTTT,CASSTAVGTDTQYF
.,few,TRBV5-4,TRBJ1-4,TGTGCCAGCAGCTCCAAGACCCACGGGGGAGGGAGTGAAAAACTGTTTTTT,CASSSKTHGGGSEKLFF
.,.,TRBV28,TRBJ1-4,TGTGCCAGCAGACCCGCCCCGGGAACAACTAATGAAAAACTGTTTTTT,CASRPAPGTTNEKLFF
.,.,TRBV18,TRBJ2-5,TGTGCCAGCTCACCTACAGGCCGCCAAGAGACCCAGTACTTC,CASSPTGRQETQYF
TRBD2,few,TRBV2,TRBJ2-1,TGTGCCAGCTCTCTTCCTAGCGGGAGCTACAATGAGCAGTTCTTC,CASSLPSGSYNEQFF
.,.,TRBV19,TRBJ1-1,TGTGCCAGTAGTATGGCCCGGAGCGAGAACACTGAAGCTTTCTTT,CASSMARSENTEAFF
TRBD2,few,TRBV6-5,TRBJ2-7,TGTGCCAGCAGTTACCTCCTGACTAGCGGGAGGGCACACATGTACTTC,CASSYLLTSGRAHMYF
.,few,TRBV29-1,TRBJ2-7,TGCAGCGTTGATGGCGGGGCCTACGAGCAGTACTTC,CSVDGGAYEQYF
.,.,TRBV7-9,TRBJ1-5,TGTGCCAGCAGCCCCGGAGCAGGGGCGGATCAGCCCCAGCATTTT,CASSPGAGADQPQHF